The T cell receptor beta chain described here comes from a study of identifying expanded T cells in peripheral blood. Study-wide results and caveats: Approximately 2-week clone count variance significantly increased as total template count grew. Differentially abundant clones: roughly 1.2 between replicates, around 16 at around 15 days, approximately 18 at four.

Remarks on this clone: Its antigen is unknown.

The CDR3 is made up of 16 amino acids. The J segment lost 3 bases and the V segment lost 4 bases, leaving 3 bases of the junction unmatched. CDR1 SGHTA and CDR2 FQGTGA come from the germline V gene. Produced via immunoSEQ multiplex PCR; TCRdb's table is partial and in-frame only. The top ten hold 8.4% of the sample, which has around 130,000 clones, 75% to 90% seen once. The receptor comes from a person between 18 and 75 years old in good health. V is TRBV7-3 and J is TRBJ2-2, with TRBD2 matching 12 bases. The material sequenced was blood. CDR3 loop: CASSSGLAGYTGELFF. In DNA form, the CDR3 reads TGTGCCAGCAGCTCCGGACTAGCGGGGTACACCGGGGAGCTGTTTTTT. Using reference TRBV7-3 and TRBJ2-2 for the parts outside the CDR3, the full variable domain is GAGVSQTPSNKVTEKGKYVELRCDPISGHTALYWYRQSLGQGPEFLIYFQGTGAADDSGLPNDRFFAVRPEGSVSTLKIQRTERGDSAVYLCASSSGLAGYTGELFFGEGSRLTVL.